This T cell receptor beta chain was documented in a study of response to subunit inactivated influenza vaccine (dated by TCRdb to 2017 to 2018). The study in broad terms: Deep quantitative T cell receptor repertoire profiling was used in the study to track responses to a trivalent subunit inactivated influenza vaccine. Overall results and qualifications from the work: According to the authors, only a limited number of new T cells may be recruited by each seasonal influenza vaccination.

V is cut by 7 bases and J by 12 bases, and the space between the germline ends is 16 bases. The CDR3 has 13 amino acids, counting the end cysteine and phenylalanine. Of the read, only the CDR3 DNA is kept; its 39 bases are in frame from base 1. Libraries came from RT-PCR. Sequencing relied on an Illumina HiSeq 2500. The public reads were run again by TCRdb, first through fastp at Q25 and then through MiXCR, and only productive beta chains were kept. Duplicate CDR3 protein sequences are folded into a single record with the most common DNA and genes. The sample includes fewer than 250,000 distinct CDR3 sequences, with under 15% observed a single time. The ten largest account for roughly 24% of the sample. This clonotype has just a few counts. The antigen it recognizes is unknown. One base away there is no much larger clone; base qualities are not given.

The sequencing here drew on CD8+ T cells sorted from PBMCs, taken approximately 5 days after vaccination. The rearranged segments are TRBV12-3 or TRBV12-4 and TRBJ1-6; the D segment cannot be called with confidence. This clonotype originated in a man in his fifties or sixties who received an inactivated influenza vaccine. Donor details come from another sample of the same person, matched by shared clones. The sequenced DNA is TGTGCCAGCACTCTAATGGAGGGAGTACCCCTCCACTTT. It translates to CASTLMEGVPLHF.